Below, 19 T cell receptor beta chains from the same sample are listed, as sequenced in a study of neoadjuvant nivolumab and ipilimumab in lung cancer. Libraries were prepared by immunoSEQ multiplex PCR; TCRdb keeps only in-frame clonotypes and omits some of them. The sample holds tens of thousands of clones, around 80% seen once. Sample: peripheral blood, taken before neoadjuvant nivolumab, alone or with ipilimumab. The receptors shown here come from an adult with non-small cell lung cancer.

This clone was seen more than once but under ten times. This chain joins TRBV4-1 and TRBJ2-7, with no clear D. The CDR3 loop spans 17 amino acids. CDR1 is MGHRA and CDR2 is YSYEKL in the germline V gene. V lost 1 base to trimming and J lost 4 bases, with 20 bases between them. The DNA of the CDR3 is TGCGCCAGCAGCCAAGTGGATCTCGTCCCCTTTCCTTACGAGCAGTACTTC. Translation: CASSQVDLVPFPYEQYF.

V is TRBV15 and J is TRBJ1-4; no firm D call. CDR3 length: 19 residues. Germline V gene sequence: CDR1 LNHNV, CDR2 YYDKDF (reference sequence). The germline V and J ends were trimmed by 8 bases and 2 bases, with 27 bases remaining between them. The CDR3 protein is CATRRSTFLQEQTNEKLFF. The CDR3 region has the DNA TGTGCCACCCGTCGCTCAACTTTTCTGCAGGAGCAGACTAATGAAAAACTGTTTTTT.

The chain combines TRBV7-8 with TRBJ2-3; 9 bases align to TRBD2. Germline CDR1 reads SGHVS; CDR2 reads FQNEAQ. Unmatched junction bases numbered 12, after V lost 5 bases and J lost 6 bases. The CDR3 spans 16 residues. CDR3 region: CASSLRVRGGMDTQYF. CDR3 nucleotide sequence: TGTGCCAGCAGCCTTAGGGTGCGGGGGGGCATGGATACGCAGTATTTT.

This clone appeared a few times. V is TRBV6-1 and J is TRBJ2-1; D is ambiguous. CDR3 size: 13 residues. CDR1 is MNHNS and CDR2 is SASEGT in the germline V gene. V lost 6 bases to trimming and J lost 5 bases, with 11 bases between them. For the CDR3, the DNA is TGTGCCAGCAGGGTTAGCCAGGACAATGAGCAGTTCTTC. Protein product: CASRVSQDNEQFF.

The V and J genes are TRBV4-1 and TRBJ1-2; D possibly corresponds to TRBD1 (6 bases). In germline, CDR1 is MGHRA, CDR2 YSYEKL. The CDR3 runs 13 residues. Trimming shortened V by 1 base and J by 5 bases, and 8 bases separated the two germline ends. The CDR3 spells CASSQAGDYGYTF. Written as DNA, the CDR3 is TGCGCCAGCAGCCAAGCAGGGGATTATGGCTACACCTTC.

This clone has just one count. In DNA form, the CDR3 reads TGTGCCAGCAGTTCCCTACCGACTAAGCACCAGTATTTT. Translation: CASSSLPTKHQYF. The rearrangement uses TRBV7-3 and TRBJ2-3; tentative D call: TRBD2 (5 bases). The germline CDR1 and CDR2 sequences are SGHTA and FQGTGA. This CDR3 comprises 13 residues. Trimming left V 6 bases short and J 12 bases short, with 19 bases between.

J is TRBJ2-7 and V is TRBV18; TRBD1 matches 12 bases. The length of the CDR3 is 16 residues. J lost 7 bases, V lost 1 base, and 8 bases had no gene match. Germline lookup yields CDR1 KGHSH and CDR2 LQKENI. The CDR3 nucleotides read TGTGCCAGCTCACCACGGGCGGGACAGGGGGCTGGGGAGCAGTACTTC. Protein product: CASSPRAGQGAGEQYF.

The chain joins TRBV5-4 to TRBJ2-7; D perhaps matches TRBD1 (5 bases). The germline V and J ends were trimmed by 2 bases and 0 bases, with 9 bases remaining between them. This CDR3 comprises 14 residues. Germline loops: CDR1 SGHNT, CDR2 YYREEE (reference sequence). The CDR3 sequence is CASSLDSSSYEQYF. In nucleotides, the CDR3 is TGTGCCAGCAGCTTAGACAGTAGCTCCTACGAGCAGTACTTC.

This clone was seen more than once but under ten times. The chain uses TRBV10-3 and TRBJ2-7, with 10 bases identical to TRBD1. Per germline, CDR1 ENHRY and CDR2 SYGVKD. The CDR3 sequence is 14 residues long. The V segment lost 6 bases and the J segment 5 bases; nucleotides outside the gene matches: 7. CDR3 bases: TGTGCCATCAGGCAGGGGGACAGGGGCGACGAGCAGTACTTC. It codes for CAIRQGDRGDEQYF.

Comments on this clone: The identical CDR3 is also encoded by other nucleotide sequences in the sample. The chain links TRBV19 to TRBJ1-1, with a weak D call TRBD1 (5 bases). Germline assignment: CDR1 LNHDA and CDR2 SQIVND (reference sequence). CDR3 length: 13 amino acids. Trimming left V 2 bases short and J 5 bases short, with 9 bases between. The chain's CDR3 is CASSIRGRTEAFF. CDR3 DNA: TGTGCCAGTAGTATAAGGGGACGGACTGAAGCTTTCTTT.

The gene calls are TRBV9 and TRBJ1-2; TRBD1 aligns across 9 bases. The CDR3 runs 15 residues. V was pared by 4 bases and J by 4 bases, with 8 bases of the junction left unmatched. Germline CDR1 SGDLS, CDR2 YYNGEE. DNA of the CDR3: TGTGCCAGCAGCTTCCGGGACAGGGATTTCTATGGCTACACCTTC. Its protein product is CASSFRDRDFYGYTF.

The CDR3 sequence: CASKTGLNQPQHF. In DNA form, the CDR3 reads TGTGCCAGCAAGACAGGACTTAATCAGCCCCAGCATTTT. The rearrangement joins TRBV2 to TRBJ1-5; D may be TRBD1 (6 bases). V lost 7 bases, J lost 4 bases, and 11 bases lay in between. Germline V lookup: CDR1 SNHLY, CDR2 FYNNEI. The length of the CDR3 is 13 residues.

This clone was detected only once. The sample has other DNA sequences that encode this CDR3 too. This chain connects TRBV2 to TRBJ1-5; 10 bases align to TRBD1. The germline V gene encodes CDR1 SNHLY and CDR2 FYNNEI. The CDR3 consists of 16 residues. Unmatched junction bases numbered 4, after V lost 5 bases and J lost 0 bases. The CDR3 loop is CASSWTGGNSNQPQHF. The CDR3 nucleotides are TGTGCCAGCAGTTGGACAGGGGGAAATAGCAATCAGCCCCAGCATTTT.

The J gene is TRBJ1-4, the V gene TRBV5-5; D is uncertain. Trimming stripped 0 bases from V and 12 bases from J, with 12 bases between. In germline, CDR1 is SGHKS, CDR2 YYEKEE (reference sequence). The CDR3 loop spans 13 amino acids. The CDR3 loop reads CASSLAPSAQLFF. Here the CDR3 DNA reads TGTGCCAGCAGCTTGGCTCCATCGGCCCAACTGTTTTTT.

This clone has only a few counts. The V and J genes are TRBV4-3 and TRBJ1-2, with D possibly being TRBD1 (5 bases). CDR1 and CDR2 from the germline V gene are LGHNA and YSLEER. Trimming cost V 0 bases and J 7 bases, with 15 bases left between them. This CDR3 is built from 15 residues. CDR3 DNA sequence: TGCGCCAGCAGCCAAGATGAAGGATTCGGGGCTGGCTACACCTTC. Translation gives CASSQDEGFGAGYTF.

Here the CDR3 DNA reads TGTGCCAGTACACCTGGGACAGGAGCCTATAATTCACCCCTCCACTTT. Encoded protein: CASTPGTGAYNSPLHF. The chain joins TRBV6-6 to TRBJ1-6; 8 bases match TRBD1. The CDR3 runs 16 residues. Per germline, CDR1 MNHNY and CDR2 SVGAGI (reference sequence). The J segment lost 2 bases and the V segment lost 9 bases, leaving 9 bases of the junction unmatched.

This rearrangement joins TRBV5-1 to TRBJ2-7; no clear D. Per germline, CDR1 SGHRS and CDR2 YFSETQ. V shed 0 bases and J shed 3 bases, with 13 bases lying between them. This CDR3 is built from 15 residues. CDR3 bases: TGCGCCAGCAGCTTGGGGGAAGGGCGGTACTACGAGCAGTACTTC. Its translation is CASSLGEGRYYEQYF.

This clone appeared a few times. Other DNA sequences of this sample code for an identical CDR3. This rearrangement joins TRBV15 to TRBJ1-5, with D possibly TRBD1 on 5 matching bases. The germline gives CDR1 LNHNV, CDR2 YYDKDF (reference sequence). This CDR3 has 14 residues. The ends were cut back, 0 bases at V and 2 bases at J, with 5 bases in the middle. The CDR3 DNA sequence: TGTGCCACCAGCAGAGACAGGGGCAATCAGCCCCAGCATTTT. Its translation: CATSRDRGNQPQHF.

This sequence joins TRBV11-2 and TRBJ1-2; D might be TRBD1 (6 bases). The germline V and J ends were trimmed by 5 bases and 4 bases, with 11 bases remaining between them. The CDR3 has 13 amino acids. The germline V gene has CDR1 SGHAT and CDR2 FQNNGV. CDR3 sequence (DNA): TGTGCCAGCAGCCACGGACAGACCTATGGCTACACCTTC. Residues: CASSHGQTYGYTF. Full variable domain (outside the CDR3, taken from reference TRBV11-2 and TRBJ1-2): EAGVAQSPRYKIIEKRQSVAFWCNPISGHATLYWYQQILGQGPKLLIQFQNNGVVDDSQLPKDRFSAERLKGVDSTLKIQPAKLEDSAVYLCASSHGQTYGYTFGSGTRLTVV.